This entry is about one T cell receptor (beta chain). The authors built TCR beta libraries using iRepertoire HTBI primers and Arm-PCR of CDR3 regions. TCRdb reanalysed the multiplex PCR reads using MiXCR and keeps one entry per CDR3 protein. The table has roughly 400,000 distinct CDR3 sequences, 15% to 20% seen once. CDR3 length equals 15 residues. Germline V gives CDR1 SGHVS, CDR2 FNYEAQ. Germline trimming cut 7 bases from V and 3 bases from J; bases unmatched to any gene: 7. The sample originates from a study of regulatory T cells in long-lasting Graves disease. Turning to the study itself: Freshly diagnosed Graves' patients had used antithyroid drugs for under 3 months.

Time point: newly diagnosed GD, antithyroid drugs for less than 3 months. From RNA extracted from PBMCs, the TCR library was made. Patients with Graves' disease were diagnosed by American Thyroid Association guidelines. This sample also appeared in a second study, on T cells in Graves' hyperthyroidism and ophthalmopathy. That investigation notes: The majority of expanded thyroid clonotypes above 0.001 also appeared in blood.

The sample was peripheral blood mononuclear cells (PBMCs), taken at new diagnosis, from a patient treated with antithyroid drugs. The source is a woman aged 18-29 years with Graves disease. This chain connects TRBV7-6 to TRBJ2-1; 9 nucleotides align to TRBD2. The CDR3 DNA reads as TGTGCCAGCACTCTCCAGCGGGAGGACTACAATGAGCAGTTCTTC. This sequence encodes CASTLQREDYNEQFF.